The 22 T cell receptor beta chains presented below share a single source sample, sequenced in a study of radiotherapy plus CTLA-4 blockade in lung cancer. The assay was immunoSEQ multiplex PCR, and TCRdb's table has in-frame clones only and misses some. The sample shows 53,000 or so clones, 70% to 90% of them seen only once. The sequences come from peripheral blood, collected from a patient treated with radiotherapy plus ipilimumab. The receptors were gathered from a human donor with non-small cell lung cancer that progressed on radiotherapy plus ipilimumab. Some clones in this sample may be carry-over from other donors' samples.

The CDR3 DNA follows: TGTGCCAGTAGTATAGCCCAGGTCGGCTACACCTTC. Encoded protein: CASSIAQVGYTF. The gene calls are TRBV19 and TRBJ1-2; D call uncertain. The CDR3 loop spans 12 amino acids. Deletions cut 1 base from V and 8 bases from J, with 8 bases between. Germline V gene sequence: CDR1 LNHDA, CDR2 SQIVND (reference sequence).

The rearrangement uses TRBV2 and TRBJ2-5; D gene unclear. Per germline, CDR1 SNHLY and CDR2 FYNNEI. The CDR3 has 12 residues. V was trimmed by 4 bases and J by 3 bases, leaving 6 bases between them. This CDR3 reads CASSVVEETQYF. The CDR3 bases are TGTGCCAGCAGTGTGGTAGAAGAGACCCAGTACTTC.

The CDR3 DNA reads as TGCGCCAGCAGCCAAGATCAGCTAGCGGGAGCGACAGATACGCAGTATTTT. Translated: CASSQDQLAGATDTQYF. The rearrangement joins TRBV4-3 to TRBJ2-3; TRBD2 aligns across 10 bases. This CDR3 comprises 17 residues. Germline V gene sequence: CDR1 LGHNA, CDR2 YSLEER. V lost 0 bases and J lost 3; bases outside the gene matches: 6.

The rearrangement links TRBV10-2 to TRBJ1-3, with unresolved D. The germline V gene has CDR1 WSHSY and CDR2 SAAADI. V lost 3 bases, J lost 4 bases, and 13 bases lay in between. The CDR3 totals 15 residues. CDR3 region: CASSDLRGIGNTIYF. As DNA, the CDR3 is TGCGCCAGCAGTGATCTCAGAGGGATAGGAAACACCATATATTTT.

The CDR3 region is CSVESTSGPTGELFF. Here the CDR3 DNA reads TGCAGCGTTGAATCTACTAGCGGGCCTACCGGGGAGCTGTTTTTT. The gene calls are TRBV29-1 and TRBJ2-2, with 9 bases fitting TRBD2. Trimming at V came to 2 bases and at J to 5 bases, leaving 6 bases not matched to a gene. CDR3 length: 15 residues. Germline V gene sequence: CDR1 SQVTM, CDR2 ANQGSEA.

This clone occurred once. The chain links TRBV2 to TRBJ2-6, with a possible D match to TRBD2 (5 bases). V was clipped by 2 bases and J by 8 bases, with 10 bases between them. Germline lookup yields CDR1 SNHLY and CDR2 FYNNEI. The CDR3 is 14 residues long. This chain's CDR3 is CASSEFGKSNVLTF. In nucleotides, the CDR3 is TGTGCCAGCAGTGAATTCGGGAAGTCCAACGTCCTGACTTTC.

The V call is TRBV19, the J call TRBJ2-3; 10 positions match TRBD2. The CDR3 has 15 amino acids. CDR1 and CDR2 from the germline V gene are LNHDA and SQIVND (reference sequence). Losses at the gene ends were 5 bases for V and 3 bases for J; bases not matched to a gene: 5. CDR3 in amino acids: CASSAIAGGTDTQYF. CDR3 DNA sequence: TGTGCCAGTAGTGCCATAGCGGGGGGTACAGATACGCAGTATTTT.

This chain connects TRBV19 to TRBJ2-1; a possible D gene is TRBD2 (7 bases). This CDR3 spans 14 amino acids. CDR1 and CDR2 from the germline V gene are LNHDA and SQIVND (reference sequence). V lost 11 bases to trimming and J lost 4 bases, with 18 bases between them. CDR3: CASQRGGGYNEQFF. The CDR3 bases are TGTGCCTCTCAAAGGGGGGGTGGTTACAATGAGCAGTTCTTC.

The chain employs TRBV28 and TRBJ2-2; 8 bases map to TRBD1. The CDR3 has 14 residues. Germline V gene data show CDR1 as MDHEN and CDR2 as SYDVKM. The ends lost 8 bases at V and 5 bases at J; junction bases unmatched: 7. CDR3 loop: CASFGQGRTGELFF. Written as DNA, the CDR3 is TGTGCCAGCTTCGGACAGGGAAGGACCGGGGAGCTGTTTTTT.

This clone was seen just once. CDR3 sequence reads: CASSPLGAEQYF. The DNA for the CDR3 is TGTGCCAGCTCACCACTGGGGGCTGAGCAGTACTTC. The V call is TRBV18, the J call TRBJ2-7, with D maybe TRBD1 (6 bases). Germline CDR1 KGHSH, CDR2 LQKENI. The CDR3 runs to 12 residues. V lost 1 base to trimming and J lost 7 bases, with 8 bases between them.

In DNA, the CDR3 is TGTGCCAGCAGCTCTAGGAGACAGGGGGTGATTGGAAACACCATATATTTT. Translating it yields CASSSRRQGVIGNTIYF. The chain couples TRBV7-9 to TRBJ1-3; the match to TRBD1 covers 9 bases. Germline lookup yields CDR1 SEHNR and CDR2 FQNEAQ (reference sequence). Trimming removed 4 bases from V and 3 bases from J; junction bases left unmatched: 10. The CDR3 is 17 amino acids.

The chain joins TRBV10-3 to TRBJ2-5, with 8 bases that match TRBD1. V lost 6 bases to trimming and J lost 5 bases; unmatched junction nucleotides: 5. Germline V gene sequence: CDR1 ENHRY, CDR2 SYGVKD. The CDR3 extends over 13 amino acids. CDR3 sequence: CAIRGQGGETQYF. DNA of the CDR3: TGTGCCATCAGAGGACAGGGCGGGGAGACCCAGTACTTC.

This sequence joins TRBV15 and TRBJ2-7; 7 nucleotides line up with TRBD1. J was trimmed by 2 bases and V by 3 bases; bases with no gene match: 7. In germline, CDR1 is LNHNV, CDR2 YYDKDF (reference sequence). This CDR3 spans 15 amino acids. This CDR3 reads CATSSGTAAAYEQYF. The CDR3 DNA sequence: TGTGCCACCAGCAGTGGGACAGCAGCCGCCTACGAGCAGTACTTC.

This rearrangement joins TRBV19 to TRBJ1-2; TRBD1 aligns across 7 bases. The V segment lost 5 bases and the J segment 4 bases; nucleotides outside the gene matches: 7. The CDR3 consists of 14 residues. CDR1 is LNHDA, CDR2 SQIVND, per germline (reference sequence). Here the CDR3 reads CASSEQGRVYGYTF. DNA of the CDR3: TGTGCCAGTAGTGAACAGGGGAGAGTCTATGGCTACACCTTC.

Here the CDR3 DNA reads TGCGCCAGCAGCCGGGGGACTAGCGGGGGGGCGGACACAGATACGCAGTATTTT. It translates to CASSRGTSGGADTDTQYF. The chain employs TRBV5-1 and TRBJ2-3, with 16 bases that match TRBD2. CDR3 length: 18 amino acids. Looked up from germline, CDR1 is SGHRS and CDR2 is YFSETQ. With 4 bases clipped from V and 2 bases from J, the junction kept 7 bases outside the gene matches.

V is TRBV5-4 and J is TRBJ2-5; the match to TRBD2 covers 13 bases. This CDR3 spans 16 amino acids. The V segment lost 4 bases and the J segment 4 bases; nucleotides outside the gene matches: 7. CDR1 and CDR2 from the germline V gene are SGHNT and YYREEE (reference sequence). Here the CDR3 DNA reads TGTGCCAGCAGCATGGGACTAGCGGGAAACCGAGAGACCCAGTACTTC. It encodes CASSMGLAGNRETQYF.

This chain joins TRBV2 and TRBJ2-7, with TRBD2 matching 10 bases. The germline V gene has CDR1 SNHLY and CDR2 FYNNEI. The CDR3 covers 17 residues. V lost 10 bases, J lost 0 bases, and 15 bases stayed unmatched. CDR3 nucleotides: TGTGCCACCAGACTAGCGGGCCTGGAGTCCTCCTCCTACGAGCAGTACTTC. This sequence encodes CATRLAGLESSSYEQYF. Supplemented by reference TRBV2 and TRBJ2-7, the full variable domain reads EPEVTQTPSHQVTQMGQEVILRCVPISNHLYFYWYRQILGQKVEFLVSFYNNEISEKSEIFDDQFSVERPDGSNFTLKIRSTKLEDSAMYFCATRLAGLESSSYEQYFGPGTRLTVT.

This sequence joins TRBV6-1 and TRBJ2-1; a possible D gene is TRBD1 (6 bases). Germline V gene data show CDR1 as MNHNS and CDR2 as SASEGT. The CDR3 runs 14 residues. The germline V and J ends were trimmed by 5 bases and 8 bases, with 16 bases remaining between them. The CDR3 spells CASSFNRKGDEQFF. CDR3 coding DNA: TGTGCCAGCAGTTTTAACAGAAAGGGGGATGAGCAGTTCTTC.

The V and J genes are TRBV9 and TRBJ2-7; possible D gene TRBD1, 6 bases. V lost 0 bases to trimming and J lost 0 bases, with 7 bases between them. This CDR3 is built from 14 residues. Looked up from germline, CDR1 is SGDLS and CDR2 is YYNGEE. CDR3: CASSVGDTSYEQYF. The CDR3 coding sequence is TGTGCCAGCAGCGTAGGGGACACCTCCTACGAGCAGTACTTC.

This clone has a single count. The chain carries TRBV6-5 and TRBJ1-1; no clear D gene. CDR3 length: 12 amino acids. Trimming took off 6 bases at V and 6 bases at J, with 11 bases between the two ends. Germline-derived CDR1 and CDR2 are MNHEY and SVGAGI. In nucleotides, the CDR3 is TGTGCCAGCAGCCGCGCGGAGTCTGAAGCTTTCTTT. Protein product: CASSRAESEAFF.

V is TRBV5-1 and J is TRBJ2-2; tentative D call: TRBD2 (6 bases). The CDR3 extends over 15 amino acids. V was shortened by 6 bases and J by 2 bases, with 14 bases between the two germline ends. Germline assignment: CDR1 SGHRS and CDR2 YFSETQ. CDR3 sequence reads: CASKGGASNTGELFF. The CDR3 DNA follows: TGCGCCAGCAAGGGAGGAGCCTCCAACACCGGGGAGCTGTTTTTT.

This chain uses TRBV6-5 with TRBJ2-3; TRBD2 aligns across 7 bases. This CDR3 comprises 16 residues. Germline values: CDR1 MNHEY, CDR2 SVGAGI. After removal of 0 bases from V and 1 base from J, the junction contained 4 bases not matched to a gene. CDR3 sequence: CASSYSSSGGTDTQYF. The CDR3 nucleotides read TGTGCCAGCAGTTACTCGTCTAGCGGAGGCACAGATACGCAGTATTTT.